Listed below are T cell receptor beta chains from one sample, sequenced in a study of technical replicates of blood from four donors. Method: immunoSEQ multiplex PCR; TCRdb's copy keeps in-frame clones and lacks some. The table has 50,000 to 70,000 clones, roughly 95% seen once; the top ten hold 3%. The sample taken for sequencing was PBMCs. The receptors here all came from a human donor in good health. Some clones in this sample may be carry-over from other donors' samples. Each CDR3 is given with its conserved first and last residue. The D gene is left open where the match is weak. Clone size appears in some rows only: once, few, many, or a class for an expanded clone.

CDR3 protein: CASSLLQGGQPQHF
CDR3 DNA: TGTGCCAGCAGCTTGTTGCAGGGAGGTCAGCCCCAGCATTTT
CDR3 length: 14
D gene: .
clone size: .
J gene: TRBJ1-5
V gene: TRBV5-5

CDR3 protein: CARSRWSSYEQYF
CDR3 DNA: TGCGCCAGGAGTCGGTGGAGCTCCTACGAGCAGTACTTC
CDR3 length: 13
D gene: .
clone size: once
J gene: TRBJ2-7
V gene: TRBV23-1

CDR3 protein: CASSRSREQYF
CDR3 DNA: TGTGCCAGCAGCCGAAGTCGGGAGCAGTACTTC
CDR3 length: 11
D gene: .
clone size: .
J gene: TRBJ2-7
V gene: TRBV7-8

CDR3 protein: CSPNLQGPGANVLTF
CDR3 DNA: TGCAGCCCTAATCTCCAGGGGCCTGGGGCCAACGTCCTGACTTTC
CDR3 length: 15
D gene: .
clone size: .
J gene: TRBJ2-6
V gene: TRBV29-1

CDR3 protein: CASGHRGSGNTIYF
CDR3 DNA: TGTGCCAGCGGCCATAGGGGCTCTGGAAACACCATATATTTT
CDR3 length: 14
D gene: .
clone size: .
J gene: TRBJ1-3
V gene: TRBV2

CDR3 protein: CAWSVITGRDYGYTF
CDR3 DNA: TGTGCCTGGAGTGTAATAACGGGAAGGGACTATGGCTACACCTTC
CDR3 length: 15
D gene: .
clone size: once
J gene: TRBJ1-2
V gene: TRBV30

CDR3 protein: CASTEAQDGTSGTNEQFF
CDR3 DNA: TGTGCCAGCACCGAGGCCCAGGACGGGACTAGCGGGACCAATGAGCAGTTCTTC
CDR3 length: 18
D gene: TRBD2
clone size: once
J gene: TRBJ2-1
V gene: TRBV6-4

CDR3 protein: CASRTSGRTSTDTQYF
CDR3 DNA: TGTGCCAGCAGGACTAGCGGAAGAACTAGCACAGATACGCAGTATTTT
CDR3 length: 16
D gene: TRBD2
clone size: .
J gene: TRBJ2-3
V gene: TRBV7-2

CDR3 protein: CTSSQDLQKIGAVYTIYF
CDR3 DNA: TGCACCAGCAGCCAAGATCTTCAGAAGATAGGGGCGGTATACACCATATATTTT
CDR3 length: 18
D gene: .
clone size: .
J gene: TRBJ1-3
V gene: TRBV1

CDR3 protein: CASSLALAGGHEQFF
CDR3 DNA: TGTGCCAGCAGCTTAGCACTAGCGGGGGGACATGAGCAGTTCTTC
CDR3 length: 15
D gene: TRBD2
clone size: .
J gene: TRBJ2-1
V gene: TRBV7-9

CDR3 protein: CASTTGADNEQFF
CDR3 DNA: TGTGCCAGTACGACAGGGGCGGACAATGAGCAGTTCTTC
CDR3 length: 13
D gene: TRBD1
clone size: .
J gene: TRBJ2-1
V gene: TRBV19

CDR3 protein: CASSEAGYSPYEQYF
CDR3 DNA: TGTGCCAGCAGTGAAGCAGGGTATTCACCTTACGAGCAGTACTTC
CDR3 length: 15
D gene: .
clone size: .
J gene: TRBJ2-7
V gene: TRBV25-1

CDR3 protein: CASSLLRTEAYEQYF
CDR3 DNA: TGTGCCAGCAGCTTACTTCGGACGGAGGCCTACGAGCAGTACTTC
CDR3 length: 15
D gene: .
clone size: .
J gene: TRBJ2-7
V gene: TRBV7-8

CDR3 protein: CASSLYGTEKETQYF
CDR3 DNA: TGCGCCAGCAGCCTCTATGGGACAGAAAAAGAGACCCAGTACTTC
CDR3 length: 15
D gene: TRBD1
clone size: .
J gene: TRBJ2-5
V gene: TRBV5-1

CDR3 protein: CASREYGGLDEQYF
CDR3 DNA: TGTGCCAGCAGGGAGTACGGTGGGTTGGACGAGCAGTACTTC
CDR3 length: 14
D gene: .
clone size: .
J gene: TRBJ2-7
V gene: TRBV25-1

CDR3 protein: CASSLKPGLADNEQFF
CDR3 DNA: TGTGCCAGCAGCTTAAAACCGGGACTAGCGGACAATGAGCAGTTCTTC
CDR3 length: 16
D gene: TRBD2
clone size: once
J gene: TRBJ2-1
V gene: TRBV7-3

CDR3 protein: CASSLTPGAGTNEQFF
CDR3 DNA: TGTGCCAGCAGCTTAACTCCAGGGGCCGGAACCAATGAGCAGTTCTTC
CDR3 length: 16
D gene: .
clone size: .
J gene: TRBJ2-1
V gene: TRBV7-3

CDR3 protein: CASSPGHANYGYTF
CDR3 DNA: TGTGCCAGCAGCCCTGGGCACGCTAACTATGGCTACACCTTC
CDR3 length: 14
D gene: .
clone size: .
J gene: TRBJ1-2
V gene: TRBV11-2

CDR3 protein: CASSPTGSYEQYF
CDR3 DNA: TGTGCCAGCAGCCCCACAGGGTCTTACGAGCAGTACTTC
CDR3 length: 13
D gene: .
clone size: .
J gene: TRBJ2-7
V gene: TRBV7-9

CDR3 protein: CASGPRLDTQYF
CDR3 DNA: TGTGCTAGTGGCCCTAGGTTGGATACGCAGTATTTT
CDR3 length: 12
D gene: .
clone size: .
J gene: TRBJ2-3
V gene: TRBV12-5

CDR3 protein: CASSLAKTSGVSYEQYF
CDR3 DNA: TGTGCCAGCAGCTTAGCGAAGACTAGCGGGGTATCCTACGAGCAGTACTTC
CDR3 length: 17
D gene: TRBD2
clone size: .
J gene: TRBJ2-7
V gene: TRBV7-8

CDR3 protein: CASSSEGGANEKLFF
CDR3 DNA: TGCGCCAGCAGCTCAGAGGGGGGGGCTAATGAAAAACTGTTTTTT
CDR3 length: 15
D gene: .
clone size: .
J gene: TRBJ1-4
V gene: TRBV5-1

CDR3 protein: CASSLSYSSYEQYF
CDR3 DNA: TGTGCCAGCAGCTTAAGTTACAGCTCCTACGAGCAGTACTTC
CDR3 length: 14
D gene: .
clone size: .
J gene: TRBJ2-7
V gene: TRBV7-6

CDR3 protein: CAWSPSGQTRGPQHF
CDR3 DNA: TGTGCCTGGAGTCCCTCGGGACAGACCCGGGGGCCCCAGCATTTT
CDR3 length: 15
D gene: TRBD1
clone size: .
J gene: TRBJ1-5
V gene: TRBV30

CDR3 protein: CASSSGQGADTQYF
CDR3 DNA: TGTGCCAGCAGCTCGGGACAGGGGGCGGATACGCAGTATTTT
CDR3 length: 14
D gene: TRBD1
clone size: .
J gene: TRBJ2-3
V gene: TRBV11-3

CDR3 protein: CASEQFYGYTF
CDR3 DNA: TGTGCCAGCGAACAGTTTTATGGCTACACCTTC
CDR3 length: 11
D gene: .
clone size: .
J gene: TRBJ1-2
V gene: TRBV6-1

CDR3 protein: CASSQSGQEGDTQYF
CDR3 DNA: TGCGCCAGCAGTCAATCGGGACAGGAGGGAGATACGCAGTATTTT
CDR3 length: 15
D gene: TRBD1
clone size: .
J gene: TRBJ2-3
V gene: TRBV23-1

CDR3 protein: CASSYSSGLRTGELFF
CDR3 DNA: TGTGCCAGCAGTTACTCGTCTGGACTGCGCACCGGGGAGCTGTTTTTT
CDR3 length: 16
D gene: .
clone size: .
J gene: TRBJ2-2
V gene: TRBV6-5